This is a list of T cell receptor beta chains from one sample in a study of regulatory T cells in long-lasting Graves disease. Each CDR3 protein is one row after TCRdb ran MiXCR on the multiplex PCR reads. The sample holds 400,000 to 500,000 distinct CDR3 sequences, about a sixth seen once. These data were also reused for a study on T cells in Graves' hyperthyroidism and ophthalmopathy.

The sequencing used peripheral blood mononuclear cells (PBMCs), collected at new diagnosis, from a patient treated with antithyroid drugs. These receptors were taken from a woman aged 18-29 years with Graves disease. The CDR3 runs from the conserved cysteine through the conserved F or W. The D gene is left open where the match is weak. Clone size is given for some rows only: seen once, a few or many times, or a class if the clone is expanded.

>few|.|TRBJ2-5|TRBV10-1
CASSESPEGTQYF
TGCGCCAGCAGTGAGTCCCCCGAGGGGACCCAGTACTTC
>.|.|TRBJ1-5|TRBV28
CASSRDGDIYSNQLQHF
TGTGCCAGCAGCCGGGACGGAGATATTTATAGCAATCAGCTCCAGCATTTT
>many|.|TRBJ2-1|TRBV7-2
CASSLAGGGPYNEQFF
TGTGCCAGCAGCTTAGCGGGAGGAGGCCCCTACAATGAGCAGTTCTTC
>few|.|TRBJ2-1|TRBV6-1
CASSVLQGGWNEQFF
TGTGCCAGCAGTGTCTTACAGGGAGGTTGGAATGAGCAGTTCTTC
>.|.|TRBJ1-5|TRBV6-2/TRBV6-3
CASTHSGINQPQHF
TGTGCCAGCACCCACAGCGGAATCAATCAGCCCCAGCATTTT
>many|TRBD1|TRBJ2-7|TRBV5-1
CASSPQGASYEQYF
TGCGCCAGCAGCCCACAGGGGGCTAGCTACGAGCAGTACTTC
>.|TRBD2|TRBJ2-1|TRBV11-2
CAGGLGLAGDNEQFF
TGTGCCGGGGGCTTAGGTCTAGCGGGAGACAATGAGCAGTTCTTC
>.|.|TRBJ1-5|TRBV28
CASSPEGAGGYQPQHF
TGTGCCAGCAGTCCCGAAGGGGCAGGCGGTTATCAGCCCCAGCATTTT
>few|TRBD1|TRBJ1-1|TRBV5-1
CASSWGQAATEAFF
TGCGCCAGCAGCTGGGGACAGGCGGCCACTGAAGCTTTCTTT
>few|.|TRBJ2-2|TRBV24-1
CATSDPGPNTGELFF
TGTGCCACCAGTGACCCGGGCCCGAACACCGGGGAGCTGTTTTTT
>many|.|TRBJ1-1|TRBV20-1
CSARAPIEAFF
TGCAGTGCTAGGGCGCCAATTGAAGCTTTCTTT
>many|TRBD2|TRBJ2-7|TRBV3-1
CASSQGGLAVFYEQYF
TGTGCCAGCAGCCAAGGGGGACTAGCGGTTTTCTACGAGCAGTACTTC
>few|.|TRBJ1-2|TRBV7-9
CASSEPGDFGYTF
TGTGCCAGCAGCGAACCAGGGGATTTTGGCTACACCTTC
>few|TRBD2|TRBJ2-1|TRBV7-6
CASSSLGPGSGPLGEQFF
TGTGCCAGCAGCTCCCTAGGACCAGGTAGCGGGCCTCTCGGTGAGCAGTTCTTC
>.|TRBD2|TRBJ2-3|TRBV5-1
CASSLLAGGHADTQYF
TGCGCCAGCAGTTTATTAGCGGGAGGGCACGCAGATACGCAGTATTTT
>many|.|TRBJ1-1|TRBV28
CASKHNTEAFF
TGTGCCAGCAAGCACAACACTGAAGCTTTCTTT
>.|TRBD1|TRBJ2-1|TRBV7-9
CASSRPGTGSNEQFF
TGTGCCAGCAGCAGACCCGGGACAGGGAGCAATGAGCAGTTCTTC
>few|.|TRBJ2-7|TRBV7-2
CASSNPGLRYEQYF
TGTGCCAGCAGCAATCCGGGACTTCGATACGAGCAGTACTTC
>.|TRBD2|TRBJ2-7|TRBV7-9
CASSQTSAYYEQYF
TGTGCCAGCAGCCAAACTAGCGCCTACTACGAGCAGTACTTC
>.|.|TRBJ1-1|TRBV6-1
CASRPEALVEAFF
TGTGCCAGCAGACCGGAGGCTTTAGTGGAGGCTTTCTTT
>many|TRBD2|TRBJ2-7|TRBV2
CASSEEAGGYEQYF
TGTGCCAGCAGTGAGGAAGCGGGAGGCTACGAGCAGTACTTC
>.|.|TRBJ1-4|TRBV27
CASSSRGGEKLFF
TGTGCCAGCAGTTCCAGGGGCGGTGAAAAACTGTTTTTT
>few|TRBD2|TRBJ2-1|TRBV20-1
CSARDPGLVGEFF
TGCAGTGCTAGAGATCCCGGACTAGTGGGGGAGTTCTTC
>.|.|TRBJ2-6|TRBV10-3
CAISRETGANVLTF
TGTGCCATCAGCCGAGAAACTGGGGCCAACGTCCTGACTTTC
>many|.|TRBJ1-2|TRBV20-1
CSATMTEVGYGYTF
TGCAGTGCTACCATGACGGAGGTGGGCTATGGCTACACCTTC
>many|TRBD2|TRBJ2-7|TRBV6-1
CASRLTSGGRHEQYF
TGTGCCAGCAGACTGACTAGCGGGGGTCGCCACGAGCAGTACTTC
>many|.|TRBJ1-5|TRBV18
CASSPNQGFNQPQHF
TGTGCCAGCTCACCGAACCAGGGGTTCAATCAGCCCCAGCATTTT
>.|.|TRBJ2-3|TRBV14
CASSPWGVATDTQYF
TGTGCCAGCAGCCCATGGGGAGTCGCGACAGATACGCAGTATTTT
>many|.|TRBJ2-3|TRBV5-1
CASSLGLATDRGRDTQYF
TGCGCCAGCAGCTTGGGTTTAGCTACGGACCGGGGCCGAGATACGCAGTATTTT
>many|.|TRBJ2-3|TRBV6-1
CASSEDFTDTQYF
TGTGCCAGCAGTGAGGACTTCACAGATACGCAGTATTTT
>many|.|TRBJ2-7|TRBV29-1
CSVEVPTGFGEQYF
TGCAGCGTTGAGGTCCCAACTGGATTTGGCGAGCAGTACTTC
>few|.|TRBJ2-7|TRBV18
CASSPTQGYEQYF
TGTGCCAGCTCACCGACCCAGGGCTACGAGCAGTACTTC
>few|.|TRBJ2-3|TRBV7-2
CASSLRVPGADTQYF
TGTGCCAGCAGCCTCCGGGTCCCGGGGGCAGATACGCAGTATTTT
>.|TRBD1|TRBJ2-2|TRBV4-1
CASQGQGIGGELFF
TGCGCCTCACAGGGACAGGGAATCGGCGGGGAGCTGTTTTTT
>many|TRBD2|TRBJ2-1|TRBV27
CATTRTSGSSYNEQFF
TGTGCCACCACCAGGACTAGCGGGAGCTCCTACAATGAGCAGTTCTTC
>.|TRBD2|TRBJ2-7|TRBV24-1
CATSDRTSGYEQYF
TGTGCCACCAGTGACCGGACTAGCGGTTACGAGCAGTACTTC
>many|TRBD2|TRBJ2-3|TRBV28
CASSHTSGSYSDTQYF
TGTGCCAGCAGTCACACTAGCGGGAGTTACTCAGATACGCAGTATTTT
>.|.|TRBJ2-5|TRBV12-5
CASGSGIETQYF
TGTGCTAGTGGTTCCGGAATTGAGACCCAGTACTTC
>many|.|TRBJ2-5|TRBV20-1
CSARDVVQETQYF
TGCAGTGCTAGAGATGTGGTCCAAGAGACCCAGTACTTC
>.|.|TRBJ2-7|TRBV5-5
CASSFSQGGEQYF
TGTGCCAGCAGCTTCTCGCAGGGAGGAGAGCAGTACTTC
>many|.|TRBJ2-3|TRBV12-3/TRBV12-4
CASSLALGRRGTDTQYF
TGTGCCAGCAGTTTAGCCCTTGGGCGGAGAGGCACAGATACGCAGTATTTT